This T cell receptor (beta chain) was recovered during a study of blood T cell repertoires in COVID-19 (dated by TCRdb to between 2020 and 2021). With respect to the entire study: Collaborator samples came from the United States, Italy and Spain and covered acute and convalescent phases of COVID-19. The repertoires were released in a freely available public database meant as a resource for research on the immune response to SARS-CoV-2. Where available, HLA class I and class II types were obtained from metadata supplied by the sample provider rather than from assay-based typing. The sample metadata nearly always contained a de-identified subject ID, COVID-19 status, age in years and sex. Samples were obtained from the ongoing ImmuneRACE study (first 160 participants) and from 1,254 subjects provided by 6 global collaborators. The prospective study material was composed of cDNA or gDNA derived from T cells, B-cell-depleted T cells, or PBMCs. Subjects who had been exposed to COVID-19, were actively infected with it, or had recovered from it provided the deeply sampled blood TCRbeta repertoires that made up the dataset.

Details on this clone: The antigen it binds to is not known. Base qualities are not provided; no much larger clone lies one nucleotide away.

General findings and caveats noted by the study authors: The quantity of clinical and demographic metadata differed by source and by participant and was supplied without curation.

TCRbeta CDR3 regions were amplified from genomic DNA using the immunoSEQ Assay, a bias-controlled multiplex PCR. As for the original processing: The number of nucleated cells in each sample was estimated from the amplification of reference gene primers within the assay. To quantify the absolute abundance of each unique TCRbeta CDR3 rearrangement, sequence reads were collapsed and filtered. For each sample, productive Simpson clonality was calculated by taking the square root of Simpson's diversity index across productive rearrangements. Held by TCRdb, this immuneACCESS table contains in-frame sequences only and omits some clones. Under half of the omission traces to an unresolved V gene where checked; the cause of the rest is unknown. V and J calls and clone size follow that table, whereas D and trimming were derived from the DNA. In all, the sample holds 250,000 to 350,000 clones, and 70% to 90% of those were seen once. About 3% of the sample comes from the top ten.

The collaborating institutions used their own protocols to collect whole blood in K2EDTA tubes. For TCRbeta analysis, collaborators shipped samples in one of three forms: frozen whole blood, isolated PBMCs, or DNA extracted from either of those sample types. Unmatched junction bases come to 6, with V trimmed by 3 bases and J by 5 bases. CDR3 length: 16 amino acids, cysteine to phenylalanine. Only the CDR3 part of the read is kept: 48 bases, read in frame from the first base. The germline V gene yields SGHDT for CDR1 and YYEEEE for CDR2. The sequence is built from TRBV5-6 and TRBJ2-5; 14 junctional bases match TRBD2. The TCR comes from a woman in her twenties or thirties with active or convalescent COVID-19. Sample: peripheral blood. The sequenced DNA is TGTGCCAGCAGCTCGACTAGCGGGGGGGCCAGGGAGACCCAGTACTTC. Its protein product is CASSSTSGGARETQYF.